Below are 31 T cell receptor beta chains sequenced from a single sample in a study of response to subunit inactivated influenza vaccine. TCRdb redid the calling of the RT-PCR reads with MiXCR, one entry per CDR3 protein. Of some 800,000 distinct CDR3 sequences listed, around 20% were seen once; the top ten hold roughly 10%. Here the sequenced sample was PBMCs from blood, taken 5 days after vaccination. The receptors derive from a man in his forties or fifties who received an inactivated influenza vaccine.

Ten or more counts support this clonotype. An end of the junction does not agree with germline; a read error may underlie this. The chain links TRBV5-1 to TRBJ2-5; D remains ambiguous. The CDR3 covers 13 residues. Looked up from germline, CDR1 is SGHRS and CDR2 is YFSETQ. CDR3 protein: CASSLRPQETQYF. Written as DNA, the CDR3 is TGTGCCAGCAGTTTAAGGCCGCAAGAGACCCAGTACTTC.

In its sample, this clonotype was seen many times. The rearrangement joins TRBV5-1 to TRBJ2-7; D gene unclear. CDR3 length: 14 residues. Germline values: CDR1 SGHRS, CDR2 YFSETQ. The ends were cut back, 0 bases at V and 2 bases at J, with 9 bases in the middle. The CDR3 region is CASSLEAATYEQYF. CDR3 bases: TGCGCCAGCAGCTTGGAGGCGGCCACCTACGAGCAGTACTTC.

The V call is TRBV5-4, the J call TRBJ2-1; 12 bases map to TRBD1. V was pared by 6 bases and J by 8 bases, with 9 bases of the junction left unmatched. There are 15 residues in the CDR3. Germline CDR1 reads SGHNT; CDR2 reads YYREEE (reference sequence). The CDR3 DNA follows: TGTGCCAGCAACGTGGGGGGACAGGGGGCATATGAGCAGTTCTTC. Its translation is CASNVGGQGAYEQFF.

This clonotype was seen more than once but under ten times. The V call is TRBV12-3 or TRBV12-4, the J call TRBJ1-2, with 8 bases matching TRBD1. The CDR3 has 14 residues. V dropped 7 bases and J dropped 8; count of bases not matched to a gene: 12. CDR3 in DNA: TGTGCCAGCAACCGACAGGGGAACGTAGGAGGCTACACCTTC. The encoded protein is CASNRQGNVGGYTF.

This chain connects TRBV5-4 to TRBJ2-3, with 9 positions matching TRBD2. V lost 1 base to trimming and J lost 3 bases; unmatched junction nucleotides: 9. Germline V gene sequence: CDR1 SGHNT, CDR2 YYREEE (reference sequence). The CDR3 has 17 residues. Here the CDR3 DNA reads TGTGCCAGCAGCTTGACGGGAGCGGGGGGAAAGACAGATACGCAGTATTTT. This sequence encodes CASSLTGAGGKTDTQYF. Drawing the rest from reference TRBV5-4 and TRBJ2-3, the complete variable domain is ETGVTQSPTHLIKTRGQQVTLRCSSQSGHNTVSWYQQALGQGPQFIFQYYREEENGRGNFPPRFSGLQFPNYSSELNVNALELDDSALYLCASSLTGAGGKTDTQYFGPGTRLTVL.

This clonotype has a handful of counts. This chain links TRBV4-3 with TRBJ2-7, with a weak D call TRBD1 (7 bases). CDR1 and CDR2 (germline): LGHNA, YSLEER. Trimming took 3 bases from V and 1 from J, leaving 16 bases between them. There are 16 residues in the CDR3. CDR3 bases: TGCGCCAGCAGCCATGTGTGGACAGGACTATCCTACGAGCAGTACTTC. Its translation: CASSHVWTGLSYEQYF.

This clonotype has a handful of counts. The genes are TRBV3-1 and TRBJ1-2, with 8 bases lining up with TRBD1. Germline CDR1 reads LGHDT; CDR2 reads YNNKEL (reference sequence). This CDR3 is built from 15 residues. V lost 3 bases, J lost 8 bases, and 11 bases stayed unmatched. CDR3 loop: CASSQRAGQGSGYTF. CDR3 DNA sequence: TGTGCCAGCAGCCAGCGAGCCGGACAGGGAAGCGGCTACACCTTC.

The chain links TRBV19 to TRBJ1-5, with D possibly TRBD1 on 6 matching bases. CDR3 length: 16 residues. V was cut by 2 bases and J by 6 bases, with 17 bases left in between. Germline V gene data show CDR1 as LNHDA and CDR2 as SQIVND (reference sequence). CDR3 bases: TGTGCCAGTAGTATAATTGGGACATCCGTTTCTCAGCCCCAGCATTTT. As protein: CASSIIGTSVSQPQHF.

This rearrangement joins TRBV7-2 to TRBJ2-3; unclear D gene. Germline CDR1 is SGHTA and CDR2 is FQGNSA. The CDR3 extends over 15 amino acids. Deletions cut 0 bases from V and 1 base from J, with 8 bases between. The CDR3 bases are TGTGCCAGCAGCTTAGCTAGAACTGGCACAGATACGCAGTATTTT. Its protein product is CASSLARTGTDTQYF.

There are a few counts of this clonotype. V is TRBV12-3 or TRBV12-4 and J is TRBJ1-2; D not resolved. The CDR3 spans 14 residues. Trimming stripped 4 bases from V and 8 bases from J, with 17 bases between. CDR3 amino acids: CASSYSPHALGYTF. CDR3 nucleotides: TGTGCCAGCAGTTACAGTCCTCACGCTTTAGGCTACACCTTC.

This rearrangement joins TRBV12-3 or TRBV12-4 to TRBJ2-7; 8 positions agree with TRBD1. J was trimmed by 3 bases and V by 7 bases; bases with no gene match: 11. The CDR3 runs to 15 residues. CDR3 DNA: TGTGCCAGCACCCCAGGGGGCACTCTCATCTACGAGCAGTACTTC. Translation gives CASTPGGTLIYEQYF.

As regards this clonotype: Mismatch with germline at one junction end may stem from a read error. V and J are TRBV28 and TRBJ1-2; D is uncertain. Germline-derived CDR1 and CDR2 are MDHEN and SYDVKM. The CDR3 consists of 14 residues. CDR3 sequence (DNA): TGTGCCAGCGGTTTAGCGGGAACTAACTATGGCTACACCTTC. It encodes CASGLAGTNYGYTF.

This clonotype was found a few times. The chain links TRBV21-1 to TRBJ2-7; TRBD1 is taken as the D call from the table, unchecked against the DNA. TRBV21-1 is a pseudogene locus. The CDR3 has 11 residues. The CDR3 region has the DNA TGTGCCAGCAGCAACCGGGACAGGCAGTACTTC. Residues: CASSNRDRQYF.

This clonotype was seen at least ten times. Possible read error: a much larger clone is one base away. The genes are TRBV7-2 and TRBJ2-7; weak D call: TRBD1 (6 bases). Trimming stripped 3 bases from V and 3 bases from J, with 9 bases between. This CDR3 region has 13 residues. Germline CDR1 reads SGHTA; CDR2 reads FQGNSA. This CDR3 is CASSFGQNYEQYF. DNA of the CDR3: TGTGCCAGCAGCTTCGGACAGAACTACGAGCAGTACTTC.

The V call is TRBV5-1, the J call TRBJ2-3, with no clear D. V gave up 5 bases and J gave up 1 base, with 14 bases separating them. Germline V CDR1 and CDR2: SGHRS, YFSETQ. The CDR3 totals 15 residues. The DNA of the CDR3 is TGCGCCAGCAGGCCCGAGGTGGTGGGCACAGATACGCAGTATTTT. Its protein product is CASRPEVVGTDTQYF.

The V gene is TRBV6-2 or TRBV6-3, the J gene TRBJ2-6, with D possibly matching TRBD2 (5 bases). V lost 0 bases to trimming and J lost 1 base, with 22 bases between them. Per germline, CDR1 MNHEY and CDR2 SVGEGT. This CDR3 comprises 21 residues. The CDR3 is CASSYSRVGSPTRSGANVLTF. The CDR3 DNA reads TGTGCCAGCAGTTACTCCCGCGTTGGCAGCCCTACTAGGTCTGGGGCCAACGTCCTGACTTTC.

This CDR3 reads CASSFSGTGFNEQFF. CDR3 in DNA: TGTGCCAGCAGCTTCTCAGGAACAGGGTTCAATGAGCAGTTCTTC. The chain recombines TRBV7-3 with TRBJ2-1; possible D gene TRBD1, 6 bases. The CDR3 extends over 15 amino acids. Germline loops: CDR1 SGHTA, CDR2 FQGTGA. V lost 3 bases and J 6 bases, leaving 15 bases between the germline ends.

In this sample, this clonotype turned up a few times. The chain links TRBV7-2 to TRBJ1-4; D is perhaps TRBD1 (5 bases). The germline CDR1 and CDR2 sequences are SGHTA and FQGNSA. CDR3 length: 13 residues. Deletions cut 1 base from V and 7 bases from J, with 7 bases between. The CDR3, as DNA: TGTGCCAGCAGCTTAGGACAGCTTGAAAAACTGTTTTTT. This gives the protein CASSLGQLEKLFF.

This clonotype has a handful of counts. The chain joins TRBV7-2 to TRBJ2-7; D gene ambiguous. Germline V gene data show CDR1 as SGHTA and CDR2 as FQGNSA. The CDR3 covers 15 residues. Trimming took 2 bases from V and 0 from J, leaving 11 bases between them. CDR3 amino acids: CASSLRWSDSYEQYF. In DNA, the CDR3 is TGTGCCAGCAGCTTAAGGTGGTCTGACTCCTACGAGCAGTACTTC.

This clonotype was counted many times. The rearrangement joins TRBV5-5 to TRBJ2-1, with D tentatively TRBD2 (6 bases). Trimming cost V 0 bases and J 5 bases, with 12 bases left between them. Germline CDR1 and CDR2: SGHKS and YYEKEE (reference sequence). The CDR3 contains 15 residues. The CDR3 reads CASSLAWEANNEQFF. In DNA, the CDR3 is TGTGCCAGCAGCTTGGCGTGGGAGGCCAACAATGAGCAGTTCTTC.

This clonotype has just a few counts. For the CDR3, the DNA is TGCAGTGCTTCCGCCCCAGACGGCAGGGGGTCAGCTTTCTTT. This encodes CSASAPDGRGSAFF. The rearrangement uses TRBV20-1 and TRBJ1-1; TRBD1 matches 7 bases. CDR3 length: 14 amino acids. J gave up 10 bases and V 5 bases, and 16 bases lay outside the gene matches. CDR1 is DFQATT, CDR2 SNEGSKA, per germline (reference sequence).

This clonotype has only a few counts. The chain couples TRBV16 to TRBJ2-5, with D hard to call. This CDR3 has 13 residues. The germline CDR1 and CDR2 sequences are KGHSY and FQNENV. V was pared by 1 base and J by 2 bases, with 5 bases between. CDR3 sequence reads: CASSQWGQETQYF. The CDR3 DNA sequence: TGTGCCAGCAGCCAATGGGGACAAGAGACCCAGTACTTC.

The chain joins TRBV4-1 to TRBJ2-5; the match to TRBD2 covers 7 bases. The length of the CDR3 is 14 residues. Germline CDR1 MGHRA, CDR2 YSYEKL. V lost 0 bases, J lost 5 bases, and 3 bases stayed unmatched. This CDR3 is CASSQEWEGETQYF. The CDR3 coding sequence is TGCGCCAGCAGCCAAGAGTGGGAGGGGGAGACCCAGTACTTC.

The V gene is TRBV6-1, the J gene TRBJ1-2; 7 bases map to TRBD1. CDR3 length: 15 amino acids. V lost 6 bases to trimming and J lost 3 bases; unmatched junction nucleotides: 10. Per the germline V gene, CDR1 is MNHNS and CDR2 is SASEGT. The CDR3 here is CASRKLIDRDYGYTF. Here the CDR3 DNA reads TGTGCCAGCAGGAAGCTTATCGACAGGGACTATGGCTACACCTTC.

This clonotype was observed a few times. This rearrangement joins TRBV4-2 to TRBJ2-7, with TRBD2 as a possible D gene (7 bases). CDR3 size: 17 residues. The V and J ends lost 3 bases and 7 bases respectively, with 25 bases between them. Germline lookup yields CDR1 LGHNA and CDR2 YNFKEQ. The CDR3 DNA is TGTGCCAGCAGCCAGTTAGGGGGGACTAACGGGTTGGGGGAGCAGTACTTC. Translating gives CASSQLGGTNGLGEQYF.

This clonotype was detected a few times. The V call is TRBV20-1, the J call TRBJ2-7, with 7 bases aligning to TRBD2. The length of the CDR3 is 14 residues. Trimming cost V 5 bases and J 4 bases; bases outside gene matches: 11. The germline V gene encodes CDR1 DFQATT and CDR2 SNEGSKA (reference sequence). The CDR3 nucleotides read TGCAGTGCTCTGTGGGGCGGGGGAGGGTACGAGCAGTACTTC. Protein product: CSALWGGGGYEQYF.

This clonotype has just a few counts. This chain joins TRBV7-2 and TRBJ1-1; 8 bases line up with TRBD1. Trimming removed 7 bases from V and 4 bases from J; junction bases left unmatched: 11. CDR1 is SGHTA and CDR2 is FQGNSA in the germline V gene. This CDR3 has 15 residues. This CDR3 reads CASTTQGAGSTEAFF. CDR3 DNA sequence: TGTGCCAGCACTACGCAGGGGGCCGGGTCCACTGAAGCTTTCTTT.

This clonotype was observed a few times. The chain uses TRBV20-1 and TRBJ2-7; D may match TRBD1 or TRBD2 (5 bases each). Germline CDR1 is DFQATT and CDR2 is SNEGSKA (reference sequence). There are 17 residues in the CDR3. Between the trimmed V and J ends, which lost 6 bases and 1 base, there was a span of 25 bases. DNA for the CDR3: TGCAGTGCCAACGGGGCGCCTAGCAGCGTTAGTTCCTACGAGCAGTACTTC. Protein product: CSANGAPSSVSSYEQYF.

This clonotype was detected a few times. CDR3 residues: CASSPTIRDRNTEAFF. CDR3 nucleotides: TGTGCCAGCAGCCCAACGATACGGGACAGGAACACTGAAGCTTTCTTT. V usage is TRBV7-9 and J usage is TRBJ1-1; TRBD1 matches at 7 bases. V trimming: 5 bases; J trimming: 1 base; junction bases outside the gene matches: 10. Germline V CDR1 and CDR2: SEHNR, FQNEAQ (reference sequence). This CDR3 is 16 amino acids long.

The chain employs TRBV3-1 and TRBJ1-2; no definite D call. V lost 4 bases to trimming and J lost 6 bases, with 9 bases between them. Germline CDR1 is LGHDT and CDR2 is YNNKEL (reference sequence). The CDR3 has 12 amino acids. The CDR3, as DNA: TGTGCCAGCAGCCCTGGGCTTAATGGCTACACCTTC. Encoded protein: CASSPGLNGYTF.

The gene calls are TRBV13 and TRBJ2-7, with 8 bases lining up with TRBD2. The germline V gene encodes CDR1 PRHDT and CDR2 FYEKMQ (reference sequence). This CDR3 region has 15 residues. After removal of 5 bases from V and 7 bases from J, the junction contained 13 bases not matched to a gene. The CDR3 reads CASSPHLAPGGEQYF. The CDR3, as DNA: TGTGCCAGCAGCCCGCATCTAGCGCCGGGAGGGGAGCAGTACTTC.